The 7 T cell receptor beta chains reported below all come from one sample, sequenced in a study of T-cell reconstitution after alpha-beta-depleted transplantation in children. The library targeted TCRbeta and was prepared with unique molecular identifiers. Using its own MiXCR run on the PCR reads, TCRdb lists one record per CDR3 protein. In the table there are around 93,000 distinct CDR3 sequences, more than 7% of which are singletons. The sample consisted of PBMCs from the stem cell graft donor, taken from the stem cell graft. These TCRs come from a human donor who donated a stem cell graft to a child with congenital amegakaryocytic thrombocytopenia.

In its sample, this clonotype was seen many times. This chain joins TRBV5-1 and TRBJ2-7; D gene unclear. V was pared by 0 bases and J by 0 bases, with 7 bases between. Germline V gene data show CDR1 as SGHRS and CDR2 as YFSETQ. The length of the CDR3 is 14 residues. CDR3 DNA sequence: TGCGCCAGCAGCTTGGACCGCTTCTCCTACGAGCAGTACTTC. This encodes CASSLDRFSYEQYF.

The gene calls are TRBV28 and TRBJ2-1; the match to TRBD2 covers 11 bases. The J segment lost 5 bases and the V segment lost 5 bases, leaving 20 bases of the junction unmatched. This CDR3 is 20 amino acids long. CDR1 and CDR2 (germline): MDHEN, SYDVKM. The CDR3 is CASSPRSGFRTSGSHNEQFF. CDR3 bases: TGTGCCAGCAGTCCCCGCTCGGGGTTTCGAACTAGCGGGAGTCACAATGAGCAGTTCTTC.

This clonotype was detected ten times or more. This sequence joins TRBV19 and TRBJ1-2; TRBD1 matches at 8 bases. V dropped 4 bases and J dropped 4; count of bases not matched to a gene: 8. Germline V gives CDR1 LNHDA, CDR2 SQIVND (reference sequence). The CDR3 has 15 residues. The CDR3 bases are TGTGCCAGTAGTACACGGGACAGGATCCTCTATGGCTACACCTTC. Its translation is CASSTRDRILYGYTF.

At least ten counts were recorded for this clonotype. V is TRBV20-1 and J is TRBJ2-1, with TRBD2 matching over 10 bases. Unmatched junction bases numbered 6, after V lost 4 bases and J lost 6 bases. CDR3 size: 14 residues. Germline lookup yields CDR1 DFQATT and CDR2 SNEGSKA (reference sequence). The CDR3 sequence is CSANQREGLNEQFF. For the CDR3, the DNA is TGCAGTGCTAACCAGCGGGAGGGCCTCAATGAGCAGTTCTTC.

This clonotype has at least ten counts. This sequence joins TRBV5-1 and TRBJ2-2; D call uncertain. V was cut by 4 bases and J by 2 bases, with 15 bases left in between. Germline V lookup: CDR1 SGHRS, CDR2 YFSETQ. The CDR3 has 16 residues. CDR3 nucleotides: TGCGCCAGCAGCCCCCACCGGAGAGACAACACCGGGGAGCTGTTTTTT. Protein product: CASSPHRRDNTGELFF.

The sample holds many counts of this clonotype. This chain connects TRBV6-1 to TRBJ2-6, with TRBD1 identical over 11 bases. This CDR3 is 16 amino acids long. CDR1 MNHNS and CDR2 SASEGT come from the germline V gene. J lost 2 bases, V lost 5 bases, and 2 bases had no gene match. The CDR3: CASSRGQGAGANVLTF. CDR3 DNA sequence: TGTGCCAGCAGTCGGGGACAGGGGGCTGGGGCCAACGTCCTGACTTTC.

This clonotype was observed a few times. The DNA of the CDR3 is TGTGCCAGCAGGGTGGGACTCAACACCGGGGAGCTGTTTTTT. Its translation is CASRVGLNTGELFF. The chain combines TRBV2 with TRBJ2-2, with TRBD2 as a possible D gene (6 bases). V was pared by 6 bases and J by 2 bases, with 10 bases between. The CDR3 totals 14 residues. The germline V gene encodes CDR1 SNHLY and CDR2 FYNNEI. Filled out from reference TRBV2 and TRBJ2-2, the complete variable domain reads EPEVTQTPSHQVTQMGQEVILRCVPISNHLYFYWYRQILGQKVEFLVSFYNNEISEKSEIFDDQFSVERPDGSNFTLKIRSTKLEDSAMYFCASRVGLNTGELFFGEGSRLTVL.